This TCR beta chain was found in a study of T cell responses to AZD1222 COVID-19 vaccine. Study in general: Whether given at about 4 or about 12 weeks, second doses were pooled.

As concerns this clone: Its antigen is not identified.

Broader study findings: Reports say nearly half of spike-specific TCRs go after unmutated variant regions. Repertoire sampling occurred only after the peak T cell response.

Sequencing was performed with immunoSEQ multiplex PCR; in TCRdb, only in-frame clones are kept and a portion is missing. The sample gives about 120,000 clones, around nine tenths of which show up once; approximately 12% is in the top ten. This TCR came from an adult in good health. Here the sequenced sample was peripheral blood, taken on day 0 of AZD1222 vaccination.

The CDR3 loop is CASSPTGGYSGNTIYF. The CDR3 DNA follows: TGTGCCAGCAGCCCGACAGGGGGCTACTCTGGAAACACCATATATTTT. V usage is TRBV7-8 and J usage is TRBJ1-3; TRBD1 agrees at 10 bases. Trimming cost V 5 bases and J 0 bases; bases outside gene matches: 4. The germline V gene has CDR1 SGHVS and CDR2 FQNEAQ. The CDR3 runs 16 residues. Full variable domain (outside the CDR3, taken from reference TRBV7-8 and TRBJ1-3): GAGVSQSPRYKVAKRGQDVALRCDPISGHVSLFWYQQALGQGPEFLTYFQNEAQLDKSGLPSDRFFAERPEGSVSTLKIQRTQQEDSAVYLCASSPTGGYSGNTIYFGEGSWLTVV.